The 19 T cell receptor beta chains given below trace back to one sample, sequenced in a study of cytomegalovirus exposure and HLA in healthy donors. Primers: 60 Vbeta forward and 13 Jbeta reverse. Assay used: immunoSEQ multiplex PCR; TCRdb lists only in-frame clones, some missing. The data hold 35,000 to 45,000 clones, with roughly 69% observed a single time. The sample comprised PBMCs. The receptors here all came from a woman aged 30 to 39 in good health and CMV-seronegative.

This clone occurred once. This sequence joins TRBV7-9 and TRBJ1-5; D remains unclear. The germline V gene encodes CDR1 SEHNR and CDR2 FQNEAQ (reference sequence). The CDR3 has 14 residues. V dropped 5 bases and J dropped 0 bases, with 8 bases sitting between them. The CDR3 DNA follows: TGTGCCAGCAGCCCCTACAGTAGCAATCAGCCCCAGCATTTT. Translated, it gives CASSPYSSNQPQHF.

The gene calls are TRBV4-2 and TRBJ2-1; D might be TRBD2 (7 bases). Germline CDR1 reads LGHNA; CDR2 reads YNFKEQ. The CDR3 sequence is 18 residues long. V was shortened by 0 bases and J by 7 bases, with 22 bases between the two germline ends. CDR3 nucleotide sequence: TGTGCCAGCAGCCAAGATCGGGGTGCCGGGGGGCCGGGGAATGAGCAGTTCTTC. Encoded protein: CASSQDRGAGGPGNEQFF.

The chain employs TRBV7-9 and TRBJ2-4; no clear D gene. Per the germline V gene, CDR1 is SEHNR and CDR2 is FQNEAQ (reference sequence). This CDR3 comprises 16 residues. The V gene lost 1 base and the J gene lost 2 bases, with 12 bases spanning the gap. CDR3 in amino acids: CASSLGAGISKNIQYF. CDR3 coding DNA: TGTGCCAGCAGCTTAGGGGCTGGAATATCCAAAAACATTCAGTACTTC.

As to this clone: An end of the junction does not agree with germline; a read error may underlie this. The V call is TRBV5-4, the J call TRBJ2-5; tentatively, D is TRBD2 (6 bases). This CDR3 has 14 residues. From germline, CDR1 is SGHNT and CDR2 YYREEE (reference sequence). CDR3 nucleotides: TGTGCCAGCAGCTTGGGCGGGGATCAAGTGACCCAGTACTTC. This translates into CASSLGGDQVTQYF. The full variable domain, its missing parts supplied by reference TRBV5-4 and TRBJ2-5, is ETGVTQSPTHLIKTRGQQVTLRCSSQSGHNTVSWYQQALGQGPQFIFQYYREEENGRGNFPPRFSGLQFPNYSSELNVNALELDDSALYLCASSLGGDQVTQYFGPGTRLLVL.

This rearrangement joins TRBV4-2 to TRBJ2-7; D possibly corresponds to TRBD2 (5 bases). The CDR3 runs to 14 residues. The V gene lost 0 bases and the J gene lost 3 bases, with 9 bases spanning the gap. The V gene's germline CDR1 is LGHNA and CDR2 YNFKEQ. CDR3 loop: CASSQEEVVYEQYF. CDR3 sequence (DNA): TGTGCCAGCAGCCAAGAGGAGGTGGTCTACGAGCAGTACTTC.

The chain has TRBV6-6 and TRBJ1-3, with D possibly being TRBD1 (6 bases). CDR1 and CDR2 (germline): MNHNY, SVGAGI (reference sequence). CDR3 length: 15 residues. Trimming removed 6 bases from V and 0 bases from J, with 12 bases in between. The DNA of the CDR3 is TGTGCCAGCAGACCTACAGGGAGCTCTGGAAACACCATATATTTT. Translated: CASRPTGSSGNTIYF.

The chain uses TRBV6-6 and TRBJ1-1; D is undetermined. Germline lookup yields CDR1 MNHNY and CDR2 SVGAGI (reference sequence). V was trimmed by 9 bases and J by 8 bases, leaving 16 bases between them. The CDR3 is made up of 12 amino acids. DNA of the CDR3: TGTGCCAGTAGGCGGCGCAACGGGGAAGCTTTCTTT. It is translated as CASRRRNGEAFF.

CDR3 in DNA: TGTGCCAGCAGTTACTCGGTTGCCCCAAGCGGCAATGAGCAGTTCTTC. As protein: CASSYSVAPSGNEQFF. This chain joins TRBV6-5 and TRBJ2-1; a weak D match, TRBD2 (5 bases). The CDR3 runs to 16 residues. The V gene's germline CDR1 is MNHEY and CDR2 SVGAGI. Deletions cut 0 bases from V and 6 bases from J, with 15 bases between.

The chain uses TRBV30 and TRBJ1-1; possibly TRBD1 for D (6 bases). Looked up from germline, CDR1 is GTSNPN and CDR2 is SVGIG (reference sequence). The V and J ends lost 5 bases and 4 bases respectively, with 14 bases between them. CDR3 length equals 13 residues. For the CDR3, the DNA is TGTGCCTGGTCTCCGGGACAACCCACTGAAGCTTTCTTT. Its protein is CAWSPGQPTEAFF.

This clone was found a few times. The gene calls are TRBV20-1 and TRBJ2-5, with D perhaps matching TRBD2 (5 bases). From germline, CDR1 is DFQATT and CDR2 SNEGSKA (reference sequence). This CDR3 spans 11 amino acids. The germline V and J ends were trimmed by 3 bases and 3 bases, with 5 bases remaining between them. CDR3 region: CSASGEETQYF. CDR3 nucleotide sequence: TGCAGTGCTAGCGGGGAAGAGACCCAGTACTTC.

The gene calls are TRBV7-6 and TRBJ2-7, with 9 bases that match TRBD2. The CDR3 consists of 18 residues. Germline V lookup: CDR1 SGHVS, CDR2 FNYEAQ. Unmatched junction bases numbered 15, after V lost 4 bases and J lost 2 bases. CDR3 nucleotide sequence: TGTGCCAGCAGCTATGGGCCCCCGACTAGCGGAGCGCCCTACGAGCAGTACTTC. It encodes CASSYGPPTSGAPYEQYF.

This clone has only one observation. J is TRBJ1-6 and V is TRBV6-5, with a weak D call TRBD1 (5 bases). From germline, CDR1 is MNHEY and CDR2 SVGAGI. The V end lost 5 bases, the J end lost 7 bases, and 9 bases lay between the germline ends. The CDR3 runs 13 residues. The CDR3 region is CASSRGKNSPLHF. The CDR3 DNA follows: TGTGCCAGCAGTAGGGGAAAAAATTCACCCCTCCACTTT.

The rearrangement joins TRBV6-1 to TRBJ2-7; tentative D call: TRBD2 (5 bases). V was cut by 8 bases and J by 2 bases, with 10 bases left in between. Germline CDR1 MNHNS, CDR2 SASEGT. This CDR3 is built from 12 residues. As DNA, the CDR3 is TGTGCCAGCGGACTTTTAACCTACGAGCAGTACTTC. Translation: CASGLLTYEQYF.

The CDR3 bases are TGTGCCAGCAGACCAGCCTCGTTTGGAGGCTACGAGCAGTACTTC. Translated: CASRPASFGGYEQYF. The rearrangement joins TRBV28 to TRBJ2-7; TRBD2 might be the D (5 bases). This CDR3 contains 15 residues. Germline V gene data show CDR1 as MDHEN and CDR2 as SYDVKM. V was trimmed by 6 bases and J by 3 bases, leaving 18 bases between them.

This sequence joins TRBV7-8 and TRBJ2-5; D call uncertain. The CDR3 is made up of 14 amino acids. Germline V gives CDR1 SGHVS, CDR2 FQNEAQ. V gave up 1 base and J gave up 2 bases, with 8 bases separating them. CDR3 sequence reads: CASSLGSGQETQYF. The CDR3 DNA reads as TGTGCCAGCAGCTTAGGTTCAGGACAAGAGACCCAGTACTTC.

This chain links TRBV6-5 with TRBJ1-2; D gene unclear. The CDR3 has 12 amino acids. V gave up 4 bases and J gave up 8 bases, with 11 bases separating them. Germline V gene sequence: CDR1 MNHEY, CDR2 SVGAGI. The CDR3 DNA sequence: TGTGCCAGCAGTTCCGCGGATCGGGGCTACACCTTC. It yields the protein CASSSADRGYTF.

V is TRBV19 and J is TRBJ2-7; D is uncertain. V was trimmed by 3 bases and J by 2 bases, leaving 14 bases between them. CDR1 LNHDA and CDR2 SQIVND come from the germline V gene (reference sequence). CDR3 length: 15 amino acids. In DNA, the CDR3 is TGTGCCAGTAGTATTTCACGGCGAGGTCCCTACGAGCAGTACTTC. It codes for CASSISRRGPYEQYF.

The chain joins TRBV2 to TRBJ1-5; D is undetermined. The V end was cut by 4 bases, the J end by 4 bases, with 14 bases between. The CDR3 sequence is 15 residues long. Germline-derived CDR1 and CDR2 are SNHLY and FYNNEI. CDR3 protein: CASSAWRTENQPQHF. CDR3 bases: TGTGCCAGCAGTGCCTGGAGGACCGAAAATCAGCCCCAGCATTTT.

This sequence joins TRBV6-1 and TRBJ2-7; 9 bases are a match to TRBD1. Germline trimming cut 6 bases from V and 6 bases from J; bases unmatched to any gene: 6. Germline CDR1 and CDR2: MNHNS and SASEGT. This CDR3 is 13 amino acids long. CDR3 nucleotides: TGTGCCAGCAGCCAACAGGGGGCGGGCGAGCAGTACTTC. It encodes CASSQQGAGEQYF.